This T cell receptor (beta chain) was captured by sequencing in a study of Ad26.COV2.S vaccination and SARS-CoV-2 variants. The treatment: roughly 19 received Ad26.COV2.S at low or high dose, single or two shots; about 5 received placebo; per-sample allocation not given. Sample collection was performed on day 63 after the first vaccine or placebo injection. The repertoire was sequenced with immunoSEQ multiplex PCR; TCRdb's copy has only in-frame clones and lacks some. The data contain hundreds of thousands of clones, about nine tenths of them seen just once; the ten biggest clones take up around 3.6%. Germline CDR1 is SGHRS and CDR2 is YFSETQ. This CDR3 spans 12 amino acids. The ends were cut back, 4 bases at V and 6 bases at J, with 11 bases in the middle.

The sample here was peripheral blood, taken in a trial of Ad26.COV2.S vaccine versus placebo. This clonotype originated in a person between 18 and 60 years old who received the Ad26.COV2.S COVID-19 vaccine or a placebo. The V gene is TRBV5-1, the J gene TRBJ2-7, with D hard to call. The CDR3 nucleotides are TGCGCCAGCAGCCCCCCCGCAGTCGAGCAGTACTTC. Protein sequence: CASSPPAVEQYF.